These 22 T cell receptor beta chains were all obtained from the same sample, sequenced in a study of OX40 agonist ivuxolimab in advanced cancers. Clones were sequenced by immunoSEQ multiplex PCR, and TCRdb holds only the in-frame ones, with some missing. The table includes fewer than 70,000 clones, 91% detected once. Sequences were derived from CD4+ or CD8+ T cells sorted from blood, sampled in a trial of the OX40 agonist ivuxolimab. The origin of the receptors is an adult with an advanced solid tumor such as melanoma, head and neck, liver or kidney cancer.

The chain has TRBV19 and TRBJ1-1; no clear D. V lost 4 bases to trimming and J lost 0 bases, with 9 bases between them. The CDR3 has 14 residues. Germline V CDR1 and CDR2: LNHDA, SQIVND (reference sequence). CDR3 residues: CASSRSPMNTEAFF. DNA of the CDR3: TGTGCCAGTAGTAGGAGCCCTATGAACACTGAAGCTTTCTTT.

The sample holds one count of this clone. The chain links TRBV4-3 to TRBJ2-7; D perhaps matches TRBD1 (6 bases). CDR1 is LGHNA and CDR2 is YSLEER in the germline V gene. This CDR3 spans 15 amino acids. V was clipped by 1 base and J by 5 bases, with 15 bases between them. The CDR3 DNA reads TGCGCCAGCAGCCAAGGAGGGCAGGGGATCCACGAGCAGTACTTC. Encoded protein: CASSQGGQGIHEQYF.

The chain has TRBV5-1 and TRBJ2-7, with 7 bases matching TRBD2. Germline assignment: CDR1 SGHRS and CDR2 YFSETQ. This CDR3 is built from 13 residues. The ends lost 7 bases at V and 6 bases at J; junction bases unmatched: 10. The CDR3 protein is CASSRRENVEQYF. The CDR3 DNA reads TGCGCCAGCTCCCGGCGGGAGAACGTCGAGCAGTACTTC.

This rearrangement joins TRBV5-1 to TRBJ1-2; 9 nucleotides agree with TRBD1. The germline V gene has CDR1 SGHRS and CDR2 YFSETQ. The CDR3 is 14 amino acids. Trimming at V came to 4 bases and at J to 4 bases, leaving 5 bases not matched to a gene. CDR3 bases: TGCGCCAGCAGCACAGGACAGGGGAGCTATGGCTACACCTTC. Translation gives CASSTGQGSYGYTF.

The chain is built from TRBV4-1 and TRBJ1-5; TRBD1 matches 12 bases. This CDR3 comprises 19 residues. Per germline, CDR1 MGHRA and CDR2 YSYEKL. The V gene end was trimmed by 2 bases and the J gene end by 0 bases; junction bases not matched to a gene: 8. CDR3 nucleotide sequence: TGCGCCAGCAGCCAACGTGGGACAGGGGGCCCGGGTAGCAATCAGCCCCAGCATTTT. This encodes CASSQRGTGGPGSNQPQHF.

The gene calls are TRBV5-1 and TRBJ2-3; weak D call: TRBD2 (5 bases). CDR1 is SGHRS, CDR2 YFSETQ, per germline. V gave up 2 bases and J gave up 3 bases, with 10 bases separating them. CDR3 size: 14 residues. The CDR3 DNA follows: TGCGCCAGCAGCTTTAACGGGGATACAGATACGCAGTATTTT. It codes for CASSFNGDTDTQYF.

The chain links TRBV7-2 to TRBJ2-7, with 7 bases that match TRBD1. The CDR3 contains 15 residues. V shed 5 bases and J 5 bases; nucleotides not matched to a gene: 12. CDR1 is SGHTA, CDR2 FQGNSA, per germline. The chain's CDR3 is CASSKRGQPSDEQYF. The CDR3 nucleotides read TGTGCCAGCAGCAAAAGGGGACAGCCCTCTGACGAGCAGTACTTC.

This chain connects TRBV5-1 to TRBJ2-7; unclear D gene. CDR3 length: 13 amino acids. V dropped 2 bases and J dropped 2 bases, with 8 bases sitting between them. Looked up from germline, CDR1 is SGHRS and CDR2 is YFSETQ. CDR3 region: CASSFAATYEQYF. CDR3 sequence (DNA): TGCGCCAGCAGCTTCGCAGCCACCTACGAGCAGTACTTC. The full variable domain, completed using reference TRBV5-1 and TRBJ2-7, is KAGVTQTPRYLIKTRGQQVTLSCSPISGHRSVSWYQQTPGQGLQFLFEYFSETQRNKGNFPGRFSGRQFSNSRSEMNVSTLELGDSALYLCASSFAATYEQYFGPGTRLTVT.

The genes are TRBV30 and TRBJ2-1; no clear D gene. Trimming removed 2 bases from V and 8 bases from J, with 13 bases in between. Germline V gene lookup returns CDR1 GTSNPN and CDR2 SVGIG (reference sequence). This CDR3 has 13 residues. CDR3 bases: TGTGCCTGGAGTTCTTCCCGACGTGATGAGCAGTTCTTC. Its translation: CAWSSSRRDEQFF.

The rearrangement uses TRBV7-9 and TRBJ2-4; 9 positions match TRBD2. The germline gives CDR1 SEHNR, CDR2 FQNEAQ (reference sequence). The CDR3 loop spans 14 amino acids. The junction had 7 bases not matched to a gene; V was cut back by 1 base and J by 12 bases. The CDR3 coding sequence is TGTGCCAGCAGCTTAGAGACGGGGACTAGCTATCAGTACTTC. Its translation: CASSLETGTSYQYF.

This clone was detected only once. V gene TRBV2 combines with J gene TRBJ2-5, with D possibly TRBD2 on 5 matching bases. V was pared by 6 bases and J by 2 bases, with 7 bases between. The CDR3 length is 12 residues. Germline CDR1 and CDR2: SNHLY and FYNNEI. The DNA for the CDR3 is TGTGCCAGCAGAAGAGGGCAAGAGACCCAGTACTTC. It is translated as CASRRGQETQYF.

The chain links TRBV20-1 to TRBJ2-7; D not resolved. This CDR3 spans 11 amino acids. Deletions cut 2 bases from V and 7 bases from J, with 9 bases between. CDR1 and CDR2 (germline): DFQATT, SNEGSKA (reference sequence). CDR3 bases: TGCAGTGCTAGACCGACCAGTGAGCAGTACTTC. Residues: CSARPTSEQYF.

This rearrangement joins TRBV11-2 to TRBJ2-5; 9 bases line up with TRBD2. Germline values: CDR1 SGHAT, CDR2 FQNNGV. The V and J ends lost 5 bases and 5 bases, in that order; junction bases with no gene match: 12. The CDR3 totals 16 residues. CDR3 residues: CASSPVGGRARETQYF. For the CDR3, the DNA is TGTGCCAGCAGCCCAGTTGGCGGGAGGGCCCGGGAGACCCAGTACTTC.

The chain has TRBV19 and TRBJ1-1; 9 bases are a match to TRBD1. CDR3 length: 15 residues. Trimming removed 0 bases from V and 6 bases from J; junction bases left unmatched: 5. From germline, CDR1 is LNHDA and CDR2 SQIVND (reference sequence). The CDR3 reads CASSIDDRGAAEAFF. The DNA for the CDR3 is TGTGCCAGTAGTATAGATGACAGGGGGGCCGCTGAAGCTTTCTTT.

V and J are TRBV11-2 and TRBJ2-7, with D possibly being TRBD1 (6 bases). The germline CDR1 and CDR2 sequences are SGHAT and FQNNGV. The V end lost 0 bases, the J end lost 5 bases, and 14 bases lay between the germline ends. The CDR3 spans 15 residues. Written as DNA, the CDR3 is TGTGCCAGCAGCTTAGACGGGCAGGGGAGTAACGAGCAGTACTTC. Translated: CASSLDGQGSNEQYF.

The CDR3 coding sequence is TGTGCCAGCAGCGTTAGCGGGAGCTCCTACAATGAGCAGTTCTTC. It is translated as CASSVSGSSYNEQFF. The chain combines TRBV5-6 with TRBJ2-1, with TRBD2 identical over 9 bases. J lost 0 bases, V lost 4 bases, and 2 bases had no gene match. From germline, CDR1 is SGHDT and CDR2 YYEEEE. This CDR3 has 15 residues.

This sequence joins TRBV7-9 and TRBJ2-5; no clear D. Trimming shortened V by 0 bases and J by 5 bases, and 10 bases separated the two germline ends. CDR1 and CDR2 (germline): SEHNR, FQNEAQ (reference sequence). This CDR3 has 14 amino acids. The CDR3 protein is CASSLAVGWETQYF. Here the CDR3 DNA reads TGTGCCAGCAGCTTAGCGGTAGGGTGGGAGACCCAGTACTTC.

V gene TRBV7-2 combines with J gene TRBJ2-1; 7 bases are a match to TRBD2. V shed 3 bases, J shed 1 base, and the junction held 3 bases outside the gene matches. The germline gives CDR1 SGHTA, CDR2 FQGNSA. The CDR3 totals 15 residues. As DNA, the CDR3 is TGTGCCAGCAGCTTTGATAGCGGGTCCTACAATGAGCAGTTCTTC. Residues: CASSFDSGSYNEQFF. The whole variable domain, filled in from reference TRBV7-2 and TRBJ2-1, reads GAGVSQSPSNKVTEKGKDVELRCDPISGHTALYWYRQSLGQGLEFLIYFQGNSAPDKSGLPSDRFSAERTGGSVSTLTIQRTQQEDSAVYLCASSFDSGSYNEQFFGPGTRLTVL.

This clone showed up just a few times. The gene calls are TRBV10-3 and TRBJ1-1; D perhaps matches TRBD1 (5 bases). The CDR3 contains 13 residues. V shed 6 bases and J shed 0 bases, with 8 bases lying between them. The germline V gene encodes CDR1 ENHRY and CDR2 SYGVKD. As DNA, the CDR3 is TGTGCCATCAGGGGGGAGTTGAACACTGAAGCTTTCTTT. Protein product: CAIRGELNTEAFF.

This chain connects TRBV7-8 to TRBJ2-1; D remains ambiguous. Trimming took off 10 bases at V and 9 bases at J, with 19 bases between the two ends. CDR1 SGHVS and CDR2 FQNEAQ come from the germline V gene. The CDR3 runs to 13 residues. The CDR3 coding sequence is TGTGCCACCAAGAGTTTGAGTGTGGTTGAGCAGTTCTTC. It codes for CATKSLSVVEQFF.

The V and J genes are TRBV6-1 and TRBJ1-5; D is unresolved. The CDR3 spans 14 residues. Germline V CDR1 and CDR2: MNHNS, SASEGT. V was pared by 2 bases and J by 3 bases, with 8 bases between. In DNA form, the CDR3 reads TGTGCCAGCAGTGAATCGGGTTACAATCAGCCCCAGCATTTT. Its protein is CASSESGYNQPQHF.

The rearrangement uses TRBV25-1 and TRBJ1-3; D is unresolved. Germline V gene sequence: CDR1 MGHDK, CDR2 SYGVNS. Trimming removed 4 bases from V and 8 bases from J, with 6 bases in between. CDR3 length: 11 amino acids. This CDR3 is CASSVSHTIYF. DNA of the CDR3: TGTGCCAGCAGTGTCAGTCACACCATATATTTT.